This T cell receptor beta chain was sequenced during a study of cytomegalovirus exposure and HLA in healthy donors. Looking at the study overall: From donors who were HLA-typed, an early data release held 70 million to 90 million unique TCRs.

In the case of this clone: The antigen is unknown.

The study ran its PCR with 60 Vbeta and 13 Jbeta primers. Libraries were prepared by immunoSEQ multiplex PCR; TCRdb keeps only in-frame clonotypes and omits some of them. The data show about 140,000 clones, roughly 77% seen once. The CDR3 consists of 16 residues. Trimming at V came to 0 bases and at J to 3 bases, leaving 3 bases not matched to a gene. Per the germline V gene, CDR1 is SGHVS and CDR2 is FQNEAQ. Findings and limits, study-wide: Several of the most significant clusters appeared, in a later analysis, to be linked to common viral pathogens.

The sequencing input was PBMCs. The TCR sequence derives from a young man in good health and CMV-seropositive. The chain links TRBV7-8 to TRBJ2-3; 10 bases are a match to TRBD2. The DNA for the CDR3 is TGTGCCAGCAGCTTAGCGCCAGCGGGAGGGACAGATACGCAGTATTTT. Its protein product is CASSLAPAGGTDTQYF.